This T cell receptor beta chain emerged from a study of blood T cell repertoires in COVID-19. About the research overall: The origin of the acute and convalescent COVID-19 samples was the United States, Italy and Spain. From T cells, B-cell-depleted T cells, or PBMCs came the material, which was cDNA or gDNA.

Under the authors' procedure: From reference gene primer amplification, estimates of nucleated cell counts were derived. TCRdb's table, derived via immunoSEQ multiplex PCR, lists solely in-frame clones and lacks some. V, J and clone size are taken as reported in that table, and D and trimming were inferred from the DNA itself. The sample yields 150,000 to 200,000 clones, 81% seen once. The germline gives CDR1 SGHTA, CDR2 FQGTGA. Between the trimmed V and J ends, which lost 6 bases and 1 base, there was a span of 9 bases. CDR3 length: 13 amino acids. Enrollment of patients from Seattle took place during active infection, with longitudinal follow-up. This clone was seen more than once but under ten times. Different DNA sequences within this sample yield the same CDR3.

Sequences were obtained from peripheral blood. This sequence was found in a woman older than 75 with COVID-19, enrolled during active disease. The J gene is TRBJ1-1, the V gene TRBV7-3; tentative D call: TRBD1 (6 bases). CDR3 coding DNA: TGTGCCAGCAGTCTGGACAGGAACACTGAAGCTTTCTTT. Encoded protein: CASSLDRNTEAFF.